The next 24 T cell receptor beta chains were all read from a single sample in a study of blood T cell repertoires in COVID-19. TCRdb's copy holds only in-frame clones and misses some; the assay was immunoSEQ multiplex PCR. This table has about 120,000 clones, roughly 84% appearing once. The specimen sequenced was PBMCs or T cells enriched from blood (not recorded which). Receptors originate from a woman aged 25 to 39 who had recovered from COVID-19.

CDR3 in amino acids: CASSQGRDQPQHF. CDR3 nucleotides: TGTGCCAGCAGCCAGGGAAGGGATCAGCCCCAGCATTTT. This sequence joins TRBV5-6 and TRBJ1-5; D possibly corresponds to TRBD1 (5 bases). There are 13 residues in the CDR3. V lost 4 bases and J 5 bases, leaving 10 bases between the germline ends. Germline V lookup: CDR1 SGHDT, CDR2 YYEEEE. Supplemented by reference TRBV5-6 and TRBJ1-5, the full variable domain reads DAGVTQSPTHLIKTRGQQVTLRCSPKSGHDTVSWYQQALGQGPQFIFQYYEEEERQRGNFPDRFSGHQFPNYSSELNVNALLLGDSALYLCASSQGRDQPQHFGDGTRLSIL.

This chain joins TRBV13 and TRBJ1-2, with 9 nucleotides matching TRBD1. V dropped 5 bases and J dropped 2; count of bases not matched to a gene: 12. The CDR3 covers 17 residues. CDR1 is PRHDT, CDR2 FYEKMQ, per germline (reference sequence). The CDR3 here is CASSATGQGKSNYGYTF. In nucleotides, the CDR3 is TGTGCCAGCAGCGCGACGGGACAGGGTAAAAGCAACTATGGCTACACCTTC.

This clone was seen only once. CDR3 region: CASSLTTGGKTQYF. CDR3 coding DNA: TGTGCCAGCAGCCTAACGACAGGGGGAAAGACCCAGTACTTC. The gene calls are TRBV7-2 and TRBJ2-5, with 9 bases that match TRBD1. With 5 bases clipped from V and 6 bases from J, the junction kept 7 bases outside the gene matches. Germline CDR1 is SGHTA and CDR2 is FQGNSA. The CDR3 extends over 14 amino acids.

The chain carries TRBV6-2 or TRBV6-3 and TRBJ2-6; 7 positions agree with TRBD1. This CDR3 has 18 amino acids. V was clipped by 2 bases and J by 0 bases; unmatched bases: 7. The germline V gene encodes CDR1 MNHEY and CDR2 SVGEGT. The CDR3 loop is CASSYPNRGSSGANVLTF. The DNA of the CDR3 is TGTGCCAGCAGTTACCCGAACAGGGGCAGCTCTGGGGCCAACGTCCTGACTTTC.

This sequence joins TRBV27 and TRBJ1-5; D is possibly TRBD1 (5 bases). Germline loops: CDR1 MNHEY, CDR2 SMNVEV (reference sequence). The V end lost 1 base, the J end lost 5 bases, and 12 bases lay between the germline ends. The CDR3 covers 15 residues. The CDR3 DNA reads as TGTGCCAGCAGTTTATTTGCAGGGTCCGATCAGCCCCAGCATTTT. Translated, it gives CASSLFAGSDQPQHF.

V is TRBV6-1 and J is TRBJ2-5; D is uncertain. V was pared by 2 bases and J by 4 bases, with 5 bases between. Germline V CDR1 and CDR2: MNHNS, SASEGT. CDR3 length equals 12 residues. As DNA, the CDR3 is TGTGCCAGCAGTGAATTTCGAGAGACCCAGTACTTC. As protein: CASSEFRETQYF.

This chain uses TRBV6-2 or TRBV6-3 with TRBJ1-4, with D uncertain. The CDR3 has 16 amino acids. Germline CDR1 and CDR2: MNHEY and SVGEGT. Trimming removed 0 bases at V and 7 bases at J, with 15 bases between. The DNA for the CDR3 is TGTGCCAGCAGTTACTCGATTTGGCAGGACTCTGAAAAACTGTTTTTT. It codes for CASSYSIWQDSEKLFF.

The gene calls are TRBV5-1 and TRBJ1-4, with unresolved D. Germline-derived CDR1 and CDR2 are SGHRS and YFSETQ. Trimming pared 3 bases from V and 0 bases from J, leaving 6 bases between. The CDR3 consists of 14 residues. The CDR3 sequence: CASSSGTTNEKLFF. The CDR3 DNA reads TGCGCCAGCAGCTCCGGGACAACTAATGAAAAACTGTTTTTT.

This chain connects TRBV7-3 to TRBJ2-2; possibly TRBD1 for D (6 bases). V shed 5 bases and J shed 3 bases, with 10 bases lying between them. Germline V CDR1 and CDR2: SGHTA, FQGTGA. CDR3 length: 14 residues. The CDR3 sequence is CASSRKGDTGELFF. CDR3 nucleotides: TGTGCCAGCAGCAGAAAGGGGGACACCGGGGAGCTGTTTTTT.

The chain combines TRBV7-2 with TRBJ2-7; 8 bases line up with TRBD1. Germline-derived CDR1 and CDR2 are SGHTA and FQGNSA. Losses at the gene ends were 2 bases for V and 5 bases for J; bases not matched to a gene: 5. The CDR3 is made up of 14 amino acids. The CDR3 region is CASSLRQGAHEQYF. The CDR3 nucleotides are TGTGCCAGCAGCTTACGGCAGGGGGCCCACGAGCAGTACTTC.

The V gene is TRBV2, the J gene TRBJ1-5; D unclear. Trimming removed 0 bases from V and 6 bases from J, with 6 bases in between. This CDR3 contains 13 residues. CDR1 is SNHLY, CDR2 FYNNEI, per germline. Here the CDR3 DNA reads TGTGCCAGCAGTGAAGCGGAGAGTCAGCCCCAGCATTTT. It yields the protein CASSEAESQPQHF.

The CDR3 region has the DNA TGTGCCTGGAGCCCCGGGACAGACCTGTACGAGCAGTACTTC. This sequence encodes CAWSPGTDLYEQYF. The chain joins TRBV30 to TRBJ2-7; TRBD1 aligns across 7 bases. The J segment lost 4 bases and the V segment lost 3 bases, leaving 9 bases of the junction unmatched. CDR3 length: 14 amino acids. CDR1 is GTSNPN and CDR2 is SVGIG in the germline V gene (reference sequence).

There are a few counts of this clone. The gene calls are TRBV7-8 and TRBJ2-2, with 14 bases aligning to TRBD2. Germline assignment: CDR1 SGHVS and CDR2 FQNEAQ. V shed 5 bases, J shed 5 bases, and the junction held 7 bases outside the gene matches. The CDR3 length is 17 residues. CDR3 loop: CASSQTSGRGFTGELFF. The CDR3, as DNA: TGTGCCAGCAGCCAGACTAGCGGGAGGGGTTTTACCGGGGAGCTGTTTTTT. Supplemented by reference TRBV7-8 and TRBJ2-2, the full variable domain reads GAGVSQSPRYKVAKRGQDVALRCDPISGHVSLFWYQQALGQGPEFLTYFQNEAQLDKSGLPSDRFFAERPEGSVSTLKIQRTQQEDSAVYLCASSQTSGRGFTGELFFGEGSRLTVL.

The genes are TRBV3-1 (or the pseudogene TRBV3-2) and TRBJ1-2; TRBD1 agrees at 10 bases. The CDR3 is 14 amino acids. With 5 bases clipped from V and 4 bases from J, the junction kept 4 bases outside the gene matches. Per germline, CDR1 LGHDT and CDR2 YNNKEL (reference sequence). The chain's CDR3 is CASSNRQGAYGYTF. The CDR3 DNA follows: TGTGCCAGCAGCAACCGACAGGGGGCCTATGGCTACACCTTC.

The V gene is TRBV16, the J gene TRBJ1-2; D may be TRBD1 (5 bases). Germline-derived CDR1 and CDR2 are KGHSY and FQNENV. The V and J ends lost 0 bases and 4 bases respectively, with 9 bases between them. CDR3 length: 14 residues. CDR3 region: CASSQSMGPYGYTF. CDR3 coding DNA: TGTGCCAGCAGCCAATCGATGGGGCCCTATGGCTACACCTTC. Together with reference TRBV16 and TRBJ1-2, the CDR3 gives the full variable domain: GEEVAQTPKHLVRGEGQKAKLYCAPIKGHSYVFWYQQVLKNEFKFLISFQNENVFDETGMPKERFSAKCLPNSPCSLEIQATKLEDSAVYFCASSQSMGPYGYTFGSGTRLTVV.

The chain joins TRBV30 to TRBJ1-2; possibly TRBD1 for D (5 bases). Per germline, CDR1 GTSNPN and CDR2 SVGIG (reference sequence). V was cut by 5 bases and J by 4 bases, with 11 bases left in between. This CDR3 contains 12 residues. The CDR3 DNA sequence: TGTGCCTGGGCCCGGGACTCCTATGGCTACACCTTC. It specifies CAWARDSYGYTF.

V gene TRBV4-3 combines with J gene TRBJ2-1, with TRBD1 as a possible D gene (5 bases). CDR1 and CDR2 from the germline V gene are LGHNA and YSLEER. V gave up 2 bases and J gave up 8 bases, with 10 bases separating them. The CDR3 consists of 13 residues. DNA of the CDR3: TGCGCCAGCAGCCAAATGGGGCGTTATGAGCAGTTCTTC. It specifies CASSQMGRYEQFF.

This clone was detected once. V usage is TRBV19 and J usage is TRBJ1-1, with 9 bases that match TRBD1. V lost 3 bases and J lost 4; bases outside the gene matches: 9. This CDR3 is built from 16 residues. CDR1 LNHDA and CDR2 SQIVND come from the germline V gene (reference sequence). The DNA for the CDR3 is TGTGCCAGTAGTATGCCGACCGGGACAGGGATCACTGAAGCTTTCTTT. This codes for CASSMPTGTGITEAFF.

This chain uses TRBV6-2 or TRBV6-3 with TRBJ1-2; no clear D. Per germline, CDR1 MNHEY and CDR2 SVGEGT. Trimming removed 4 bases from V and 8 bases from J, with 11 bases in between. The CDR3 is made up of 12 amino acids. The CDR3 nucleotides are TGTGCCAGCAGTTTCCGCAGTGGCGGCTACACCTTC. It codes for CASSFRSGGYTF.

J is TRBJ1-3 and V is TRBV21-1; TRBD1 is the table's D call, not checked against the DNA. TRBV21-1 is noted as a pseudogene. The CDR3 contains 17 residues. The DNA of the CDR3 is TGTGCCAGCAGCAAAGCGGGGCAGATAGGCTCTGGAAACACCATATATTTT. This gives the protein CASSKAGQIGSGNTIYF.

This rearrangement joins TRBV7-2 to TRBJ2-7; 13 bases map to TRBD2. Looked up from germline, CDR1 is SGHTA and CDR2 is FQGNSA. There are 15 residues in the CDR3. V lost 5 bases to trimming and J lost 4 bases; unmatched junction nucleotides: 5. As DNA, the CDR3 is TGTGCCAGCAGCCCTCGACTAGCGGGAGGTTACGAGCAGTACTTC. It is translated as CASSPRLAGGYEQYF.

This clone was observed a handful of times. CDR3 protein: CASSLGGRNNSPLHF. CDR3 sequence (DNA): TGTGCCAGCAGCTTAGGGGGGAGGAATAATTCACCCCTCCACTTT. The rearrangement links TRBV7-8 to TRBJ1-6; D may be TRBD1 (5 bases). The CDR3 sequence is 15 residues long. The germline CDR1 and CDR2 sequences are SGHVS and FQNEAQ. V lost 1 base, J lost 5 bases, and 9 bases lay in between. The full variable domain, with the rest looked up from reference TRBV7-8 and TRBJ1-6, is GAGVSQSPRYKVAKRGQDVALRCDPISGHVSLFWYQQALGQGPEFLTYFQNEAQLDKSGLPSDRFFAERPEGSVSTLKIQRTQQEDSAVYLCASSLGGRNNSPLHFGNGTRLTVT.

The J gene is TRBJ2-5, the V gene TRBV9; 7 bases align to TRBD1. Germline V CDR1 and CDR2: SGDLS, YYNGEE. V was clipped by 0 bases and J by 4 bases; unmatched bases: 3. CDR3 length: 14 residues. Here the CDR3 reads CASSVGSGGETQYF. The CDR3 DNA sequence: TGTGCCAGCAGCGTAGGGTCAGGGGGAGAGACCCAGTACTTC.

The sample holds one count of this clone. V gene TRBV5-1 combines with J gene TRBJ1-1; 7 bases align to TRBD1. The CDR3 runs 14 residues. Germline lookup yields CDR1 SGHRS and CDR2 YFSETQ. With V trimmed by 4 bases and J by 3 bases, 6 bases remained unmatched. CDR3 DNA sequence: TGCGCCAGCAGCATTGACGGGACAGACACTGAAGCTTTCTTT. Encoded protein: CASSIDGTDTEAFF.